A selection of T cell receptor beta chains follows, all from one sample in a study of STAT5B mutations in CD4+ large granular lymphocyte leukemia. The assay was immunoSEQ multiplex PCR, and TCRdb's table has in-frame clones only and misses some. The repertoire holds about 31,000 clones, with roughly nine tenths as singletons. The sample consisted of CD4+ T cells from blood buffy coats. Every receptor here comes from a human donor in good health. Both conserved end residues are part of each CDR3. D genes are given only for firm matches. A clone size is listed for some rows: how often the clone was seen (once, few, many), or a class if it is expanded.

-,TRBV13,TRBJ2-7,TRBD2,TGTGCCAGCAGCCCATCGACTAGCGGGGCTTGGCGACAGTACTTC,CASSPSTSGAWRQYF
-,TRBV5-1,TRBJ1-1,-,TGCGCCAGCAGCTTGGAGGGGGGGAACACTGAAGCTTTCTTT,CASSLEGGNTEAFF
-,TRBV7-2,TRBJ2-1,-,TGTGCCAGCAGCTTAGAACGCGGGATGAATGAGCAGTTCTTC,CASSLERGMNEQFF
-,TRBV7-2,TRBJ1-1,-,TGTGCCAGCAGCTTAGCGGCCACGGGAGCAATGAACACTGAAGCTTTCTTT,CASSLAATGAMNTEAFF
-,TRBV7-8,TRBJ2-3,TRBD2,TGTGCCAGCAGCCACGGACTAGCGGGCCGCACAGATACGCAGTATTTT,CASSHGLAGRTDTQYF
-,TRBV28,TRBJ2-7,-,TGTGCCAGCAATCAGGGATCCTACGAGCAGTACTTC,CASNQGSYEQYF
-,TRBV5-6,TRBJ1-3,TRBD1,TGTGCCAGCAGCACACAGGGGGCCTATGGAAACACCATATATTTT,CASSTQGAYGNTIYF
-,TRBV27,TRBJ2-3,TRBD2,TGTGCCAGCAAGGGACTAGCTAGCACAGATACGCAGTATTTT,CASKGLASTDTQYF
once,TRBV30,TRBJ2-5,-,TGTGCCTGGAGTGTATATAGTTCGGCTTTCCAAGAGACCCAGTACTTC,CAWSVYSSAFQETQYF
-,TRBV30,TRBJ1-2,TRBD1,TGTGCCTGGAGTGTAGAGGGGGCAGGGTATGGCTACACCTTC,CAWSVEGAGYGYTF
-,TRBV29-1,TRBJ1-1,-,TGCAGCGTTGAGAGGGACCTGGGGGAAGCTTTCTTT,CSVERDLGEAFF
-,TRBV7-2,TRBJ2-1,-,TGTGCCAGCAGCTCGAGAGCAGGGGGGGAAGGTTCCTACAATGAGCAGTTCTTC,CASSSRAGGEGSYNEQFF
few,TRBV4-2,TRBJ2-7,-,TGTGCCAGCAGCCAAGATTGGGCTATCGCGTACGAGCAGTACTTC,CASSQDWAIAYEQYF
-,TRBV19,TRBJ1-4,-,TGTGCCAGTAGTAGAAAACTTCAGTCTAATGAAAAACTGTTTTTT,CASSRKLQSNEKLFF
-,TRBV5-4,TRBJ2-3,TRBD2,TGTGCCAGCAGTTACCTAGCGGGAGAGACAGATACGCAGTATTTT,CASSYLAGETDTQYF
-,TRBV27,TRBJ2-1,TRBD2,TGTGCCAGCAGAAAACTAGCGGGAGGACTCTACAATGAGCAGTTCTTC,CASRKLAGGLYNEQFF
-,TRBV28,TRBJ2-7,-,TGTGCCAGCAGTTTCCCTACTCTCCCTACCGTTGCCTACGAGCAGTACTTC,CASSFPTLPTVAYEQYF
-,TRBV7-2,TRBJ2-5,-,TGTGCCAGCAGCCCGATTAGGGGGGGGCAAGAGACCCAGTACTTC,CASSPIRGGQETQYF
-,TRBV11-2,TRBJ1-1,-,TGTGCCAGCAGCTTTGCAAGTGGGGTGGGCACTGAAGCTTTCTTT,CASSFASGVGTEAFF
-,TRBV27,TRBJ1-4,-,TGTGCCAGCAGTCTAACCGGACAGAGTGAAAAACTGTTTTTT,CASSLTGQSEKLFF
-,TRBV10-2,TRBJ1-5,-,TGCGCCAGCACATCGGCCGGGACAAGTCAGCCCCAGCATTTT,CASTSAGTSQPQHF
-,TRBV11-2,TRBJ2-2,-,TGTGCCAGCAGCTTAAGGGGTACCCCTCACACCGGGGAGCTGTTTTTT,CASSLRGTPHTGELFF
once,TRBV30,TRBJ2-2,-,TGTGCCTGGAGTTTTTTTTCCGGGGAGCTGTTTTTT,CAWSFFSGELFF
-,TRBV4-2,TRBJ1-6,-,TGTGCCAGCAGCCAGGAAGGCCTCTATAATTCACCCCTCCACTTT,CASSQEGLYNSPLHF
-,TRBV18,TRBJ1-1,-,TGTGCCAGCTCACTGATGGACGGGAACACTGAAGCTTTCTTT,CASSLMDGNTEAFF
-,TRBV6-5,TRBJ1-2,-,TGTGCCAGCACCCAGGGAGGGGACTATGGCTACACCTTC,CASTQGGDYGYTF